This record covers a single TCR beta chain. Its antigen is still unknown. The data were taken from a study of CD8+ T cells in alopecia areata. Study-wide context: Tofacitinib administration to treated patients was oral, at 5 to 10 mg twice daily. The study's findings and limits: Scalp and blood samples kept many expanded lesional clones throughout tofacitinib. Within the top 100, expanded CD8+ clones significantly decreased with tofacitinib, as did scalp clonality.

Germline lookup yields CDR1 SEHNR and CDR2 FQNEAQ (reference sequence). Between the trimmed V and J ends, which lost 4 bases and 1 base, there was a span of 12 bases. The CDR3 contains 15 residues. Once RNA had been extracted, it was reverse transcribed into cDNA to act as the sequencing template. TCRdb's copy holds only in-frame clones and misses some; the assay was immunoSEQ multiplex PCR. Seen here are fewer than 110,000 clones, around 84% observed once, and the top ten hold roughly 23%. Treatment indicated: oral pan-JAK inhibitor, 5-10 mg twice daily. The rearrangement joins TRBV7-9 to TRBJ2-3, with D perhaps TRBD2 (7 bases). This sample comprised CD8+ T cells sorted from blood, obtained at week 24, from a patient treated with tofacitinib. This clonotype was obtained from a human donor with alopecia areata. CDR3 residues: CASSSAGARTDTQYF. For the CDR3, the DNA is TGTGCCAGCAGCTCGGCGGGGGCCCGCACAGATACGCAGTATTTT.